Each of the 14 T cell receptor beta chains below was sequenced from the same sample in a study of blood T cell repertoires in COVID-19. The data were produced by immunoSEQ multiplex PCR, yet TCRdb's version contains in-frame clones alone and is incomplete. Of around 200,000 clones listed, roughly 89% were seen once; the top ten hold 0.5% to 0.75%. The sequencing sample was made of peripheral blood. The source is a man aged 50-59 years with acute or convalescent COVID-19.

The V gene is TRBV15, the J gene TRBJ1-4; D is unresolved. The CDR3 totals 13 residues. Germline-derived CDR1 and CDR2 are LNHNV and YYDKDF (reference sequence). Trimming removed 3 bases at V and 8 bases at J, with 10 bases between. In DNA form, the CDR3 reads TGTGCCACCAGCAGGCAGACACAGGAAAAACTGTTTTTT. Its translation is CATSRQTQEKLFF.

The chain couples TRBV27 to TRBJ2-5, with 9 bases matching TRBD2. Germline CDR1 is MNHEY and CDR2 is SMNVEV (reference sequence). The CDR3 has 14 residues. J gave up 6 bases and V 2 bases, and 4 bases lay outside the gene matches. The DNA of the CDR3 is TGTGCCAGCAGTTTAGGTAGCGGGGGAAAGACCCAGTACTTC. Its translation is CASSLGSGGKTQYF.

This clone was counted a single time. This chain links TRBV18 with TRBJ2-2, with 14 bases aligning to TRBD2. The germline V gene has CDR1 KGHSH and CDR2 LQKENI. This CDR3 region has 18 residues. The V and J ends lost 4 bases and 4 bases, in that order; junction bases with no gene match: 8. The CDR3 bases are TGTGCCAGCTCACTTGGGACTAGCGGGAGTTTTCGCACCGGGGAGCTGTTTTTT. This codes for CASSLGTSGSFRTGELFF.

The V gene is TRBV28, the J gene TRBJ2-3; 9 nucleotides line up with TRBD2. The V segment lost 8 bases and the J segment 0 bases; nucleotides outside the gene matches: 6. This CDR3 region has 15 residues. Germline V lookup: CDR1 MDHEN, CDR2 SYDVKM. The CDR3 is CASPPSGKSTDTQYF. CDR3 nucleotides: TGTGCCAGCCCTCCTAGCGGGAAGAGCACAGATACGCAGTATTTT. Supplemented by reference TRBV28 and TRBJ2-3, the full variable domain reads DVKVTQSSRYLVKRTGEKVFLECVQDMDHENMFWYRQDPGLGLRLIYFSYDVKMKEKGDIPEGYSVSREKKERFSLILESASTNQTSMYLCASPPSGKSTDTQYFGPGTRLTVL.

The rearrangement joins TRBV27 to TRBJ2-5; 7 positions agree with TRBD1. V lost 4 bases and J lost 2; bases outside the gene matches: 7. Germline lookup yields CDR1 MNHEY and CDR2 SMNVEV (reference sequence). The CDR3 runs to 15 residues. The CDR3 sequence: CASSSGTAPQETQYF. The CDR3 DNA sequence: TGTGCCAGCAGTTCAGGGACAGCCCCTCAAGAGACCCAGTACTTC.

The rearrangement links TRBV11-2 to TRBJ1-3, with TRBD1 matching over 7 bases. In germline, CDR1 is SGHAT, CDR2 FQNNGV. The CDR3 contains 16 residues. The trim removed 1 base at V and 1 base at J, leaving 4 bases unmatched. This CDR3 reads CASSLADRVSGNTIYF. CDR3 DNA: TGTGCCAGCAGCTTAGCCGACAGGGTGTCTGGAAACACCATATATTTT. Supplemented by reference TRBV11-2 and TRBJ1-3, the full variable domain reads EAGVAQSPRYKIIEKRQSVAFWCNPISGHATLYWYQQILGQGPKLLIQFQNNGVVDDSQLPKDRFSAERLKGVDSTLKIQPAKLEDSAVYLCASSLADRVSGNTIYFGEGSWLTVV.

This chain connects TRBV18 to TRBJ1-2; possible D gene TRBD1, 6 bases. The CDR3 extends over 15 amino acids. Germline V gene sequence: CDR1 KGHSH, CDR2 LQKENI. The V gene lost 0 bases and the J gene lost 4 bases, with 12 bases spanning the gap. CDR3 residues: CASSPPGARGYGYTF. The CDR3 coding sequence is TGTGCCAGCTCACCACCGGGGGCGAGGGGCTATGGCTACACCTTC.

The rearrangement joins TRBV15 to TRBJ2-7; 8 positions match TRBD2. The length of the CDR3 is 17 residues. Germline-derived CDR1 and CDR2 are LNHNV and YYDKDF (reference sequence). V lost 4 bases and J lost 1; bases outside the gene matches: 12. The CDR3 loop reads CATSMFSGNRRSYEQYF. In DNA, the CDR3 is TGTGCCACCAGCATGTTTAGCGGGAATCGGCGATCCTACGAGCAGTACTTC.

The rearrangement uses TRBV28 and TRBJ1-1; weak D call: TRBD1 (6 bases). The germline V and J ends were trimmed by 5 bases and 10 bases, with 20 bases remaining between them. Germline assignment: CDR1 MDHEN and CDR2 SYDVKM. The CDR3 runs 14 residues. In DNA form, the CDR3 reads TGTGCCAGCAGTAGGGGGTGGGGCTCGGTGGGAGCTTTCTTT. Translating it yields CASSRGWGSVGAFF. Drawing the rest from reference TRBV28 and TRBJ1-1, the complete variable domain is DVKVTQSSRYLVKRTGEKVFLECVQDMDHENMFWYRQDPGLGLRLIYFSYDVKMKEKGDIPEGYSVSREKKERFSLILESASTNQTSMYLCASSRGWGSVGAFFGQGTRLTVV.

The rearrangement joins TRBV2 to TRBJ2-7, with 8 bases lining up with TRBD1. With 7 bases clipped from V and 9 bases from J, the junction kept 14 bases outside the gene matches. Germline CDR1 reads SNHLY; CDR2 reads FYNNEI. The CDR3 covers 14 residues. CDR3 DNA sequence: TGTGCCAGCACAAACCATTTACAGGGGGGAGGGCAGTACGTC. Its protein is CASTNHLQGGGQYV.

The V call is TRBV6-5, the J call TRBJ1-1; tentative D call: TRBD1 (6 bases). Germline CDR1 is MNHEY and CDR2 is SVGAGI. Trimming removed 8 bases at V and 1 base at J, with 11 bases between. This CDR3 spans 13 amino acids. CDR3 in DNA: TGTGCCAGCGGACGACAGGAGAACACTGAAGCTTTCTTT. Translated: CASGRQENTEAFF.

The chain recombines TRBV15 with TRBJ2-5, with TRBD2 identical over 7 bases. The junction had 4 bases not matched to a gene; V was cut back by 1 base and J by 2 bases. The CDR3 totals 15 residues. Germline CDR1 LNHNV, CDR2 YYDKDF (reference sequence). Here the CDR3 reads CATSRAGDYQETQYF. The DNA for the CDR3 is TGTGCCACCAGCAGAGCTGGGGACTATCAAGAGACCCAGTACTTC.

This chain joins TRBV25-1 and TRBJ1-5; D possibly corresponds to TRBD1 (5 bases). Germline loops: CDR1 MGHDK, CDR2 SYGVNS. The CDR3 has 14 residues. V lost 1 base to trimming and J lost 5 bases, with 9 bases between them. CDR3 in amino acids: CASSELGVDQPQHF. CDR3 sequence (DNA): TGTGCCAGCAGTGAATTAGGGGTAGATCAGCCCCAGCATTTT.

V usage is TRBV7-3 and J usage is TRBJ1-2, with TRBD1 matching 9 bases. Germline CDR1 SGHTA, CDR2 FQGTGA. The length of the CDR3 is 14 residues. With 5 bases clipped from V and 10 bases from J, the junction kept 11 bases outside the gene matches. CDR3 sequence (DNA): TGTGCCAGCAGCCCCCCTCGGGGACAGGGCTCCTACACCTTC. Amino acid sequence: CASSPPRGQGSYTF. Full variable domain (outside the CDR3, taken from reference TRBV7-3 and TRBJ1-2): GAGVSQTPSNKVTEKGKYVELRCDPISGHTALYWYRQSLGQGPEFLIYFQGTGAADDSGLPNDRFFAVRPEGSVSTLKIQRTERGDSAVYLCASSPPRGQGSYTFGSGTRLTVV.